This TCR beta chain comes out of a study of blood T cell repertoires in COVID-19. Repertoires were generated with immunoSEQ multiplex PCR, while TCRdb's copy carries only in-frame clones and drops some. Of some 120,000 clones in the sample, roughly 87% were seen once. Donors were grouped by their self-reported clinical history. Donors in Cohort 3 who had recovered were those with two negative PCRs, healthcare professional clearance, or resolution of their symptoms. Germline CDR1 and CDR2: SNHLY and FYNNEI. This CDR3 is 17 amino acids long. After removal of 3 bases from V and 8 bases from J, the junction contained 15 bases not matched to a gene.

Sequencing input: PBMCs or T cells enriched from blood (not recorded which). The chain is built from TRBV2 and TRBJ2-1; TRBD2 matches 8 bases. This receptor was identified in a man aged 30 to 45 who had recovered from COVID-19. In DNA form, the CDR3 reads TGTGCCAGCAGTGATGATTATGGGGCTAGCGGGCAGGATGAGCAGTTCTTC. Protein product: CASSDDYGASGQDEQFF. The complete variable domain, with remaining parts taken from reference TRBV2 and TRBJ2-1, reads EPEVTQTPSHQVTQMGQEVILRCVPISNHLYFYWYRQILGQKVEFLVSFYNNEISEKSEIFDDQFSVERPDGSNFTLKIRSTKLEDSAMYFCASSDDYGASGQDEQFFGPGTRLTVL.